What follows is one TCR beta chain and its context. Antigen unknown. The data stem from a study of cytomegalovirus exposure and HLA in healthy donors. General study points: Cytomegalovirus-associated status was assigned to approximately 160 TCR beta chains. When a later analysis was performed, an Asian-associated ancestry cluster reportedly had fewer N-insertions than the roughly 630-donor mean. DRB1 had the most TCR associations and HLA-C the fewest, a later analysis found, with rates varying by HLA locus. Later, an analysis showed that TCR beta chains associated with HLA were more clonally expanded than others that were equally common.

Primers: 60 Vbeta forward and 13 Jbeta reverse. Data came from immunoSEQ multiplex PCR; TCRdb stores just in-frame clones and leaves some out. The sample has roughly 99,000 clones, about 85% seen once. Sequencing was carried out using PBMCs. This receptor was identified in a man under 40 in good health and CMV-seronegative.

CDR3 sequence (DNA): TGTGCCTCCGGACTAGCGCTTACCTACGAGCAGTACTTC. Protein: CASGLALTYEQYF. The chain joins TRBV7-9 to TRBJ2-7; TRBD2 matches at 9 bases. V was pared by 11 bases and J by 2 bases, with 7 bases of the junction left unmatched. CDR3 length: 13 residues. Germline-derived CDR1 and CDR2 are SEHNR and FQNEAQ (reference sequence). Filled out from reference TRBV7-9 and TRBJ2-7, the complete variable domain reads DTGVSQNPRHKITKRGQNVTFRCDPISEHNRLYWYRQTLGQGPEFLTYFQNEAQLEKSRLLSDRFSAERPKGSFSTLEIQRTEQGDSAMYLCASGLALTYEQYFGPGTRLTVT.